This TCR beta chain was observed in a study of T cells after yellow fever vaccination. TCRdb re-called the 5' RACE reads through MiXCR, storing one row per CDR3 protein. The sample has around 400,000 distinct CDR3 sequences; around 10% are singletons. This clonotype turned up a few times. Looked up from germline, CDR1 is DFQATT and CDR2 is SNEGSKA (reference sequence). The CDR3 length is 16 residues. J gave up 2 bases and V 0 bases, and 8 bases lay outside the gene matches. Sequenced material: PBMCs, taken on the day of the first yellow fever vaccination. V gene TRBV20-1 combines with J gene TRBJ2-5; 8 bases are shared with TRBD1. The source is a young man who received the YFV17D yellow fever vaccine. DNA for the CDR3: TGCAGTGCTAGAGACCAGGGGGCCCTTTTTCAAGAGACCCAGTACTTC. It codes for CSARDQGALFQETQYF.